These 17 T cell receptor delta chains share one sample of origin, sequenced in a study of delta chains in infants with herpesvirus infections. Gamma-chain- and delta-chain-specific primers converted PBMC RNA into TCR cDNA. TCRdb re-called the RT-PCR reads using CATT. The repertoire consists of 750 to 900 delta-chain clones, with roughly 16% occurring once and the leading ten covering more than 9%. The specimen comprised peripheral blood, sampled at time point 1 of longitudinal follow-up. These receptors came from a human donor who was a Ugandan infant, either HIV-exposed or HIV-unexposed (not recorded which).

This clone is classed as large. The CDR3 DNA reads as TGTGCCTGTGACACCGGACGGGTAACGGTCTGGGGATACCCTACAAGCTCCTGGGACACCCGACAGATGTTTTTC. This codes for CACDTGRVTVWGYPTSSWDTRQMFF. The chain couples TRDV2 to TRDJ3, with 8 bases aligning to TRDD3. Germline CDR1 GEAIGNYY, CDR2 EKD. This CDR3 has 25 amino acids. The V segment lost 0 bases and the J segment 0 bases; nucleotides outside the gene matches: 24.

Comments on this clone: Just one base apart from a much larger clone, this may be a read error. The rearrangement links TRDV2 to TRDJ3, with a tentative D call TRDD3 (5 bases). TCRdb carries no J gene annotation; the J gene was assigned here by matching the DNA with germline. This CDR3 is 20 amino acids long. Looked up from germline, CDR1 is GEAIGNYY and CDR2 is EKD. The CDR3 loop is CACDTVKGVASSWNTRQMFF. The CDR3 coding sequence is TGTGCCTGTGACACCGTAAAGGGGGTCGCGAGCTCCTGGAACACCCGACAGATGTTTTTC.

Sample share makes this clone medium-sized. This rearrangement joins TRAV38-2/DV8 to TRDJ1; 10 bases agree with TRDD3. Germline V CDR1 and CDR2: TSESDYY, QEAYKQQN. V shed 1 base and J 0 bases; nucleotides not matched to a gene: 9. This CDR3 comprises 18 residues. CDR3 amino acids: CAYRSPSCTGGYTDKLIF. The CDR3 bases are TGTGCTTATAGGAGCCCTTCCTGTACTGGGGGATACACCGATAAACTCATCTTT.

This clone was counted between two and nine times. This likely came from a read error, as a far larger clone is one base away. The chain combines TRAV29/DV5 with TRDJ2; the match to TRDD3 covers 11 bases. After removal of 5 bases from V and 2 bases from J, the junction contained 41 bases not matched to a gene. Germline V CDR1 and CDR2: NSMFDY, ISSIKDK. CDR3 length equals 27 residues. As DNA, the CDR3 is TGTGCAGCGCCGTTGGACTTCCATTCCTACCGGACTACTACTGGGGGATATGGGCCGAGATTGACAGCACAACTCTTCTTT. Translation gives CAAPLDFHSYRTTTGGYGPRLTAQLFF.

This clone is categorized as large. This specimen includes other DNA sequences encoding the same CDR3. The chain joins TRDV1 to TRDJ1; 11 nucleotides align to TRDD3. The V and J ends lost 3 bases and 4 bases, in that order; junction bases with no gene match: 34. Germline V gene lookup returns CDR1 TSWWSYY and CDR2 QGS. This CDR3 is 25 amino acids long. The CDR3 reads CALGDWPSYKEGTWLGDTECDKLIF. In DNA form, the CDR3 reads TGTGCTCTTGGGGATTGGCCTTCCTATAAAGAGGGGACTTGGCTGGGGGATACTGAGTGCGATAAACTCATCTTT.

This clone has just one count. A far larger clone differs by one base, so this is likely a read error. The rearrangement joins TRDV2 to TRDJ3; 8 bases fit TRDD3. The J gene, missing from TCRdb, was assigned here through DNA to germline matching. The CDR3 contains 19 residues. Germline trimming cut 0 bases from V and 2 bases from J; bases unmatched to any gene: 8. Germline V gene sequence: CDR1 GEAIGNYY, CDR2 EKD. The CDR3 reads CACDTVLGDTPWDTRQMFF. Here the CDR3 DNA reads TGTGCCTGTGACACCGTGCTGGGGGACACCCCCTGGGACACCCGACAGATGTTTTTC.

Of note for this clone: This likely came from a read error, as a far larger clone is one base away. The CDR3 protein is CAASGRIIPRTDKLIF. The DNA of the CDR3 is TGTGCAGCAAGCGGGCGGATCATCCCCAGGACCGATAAACTCATCTTT. The chain employs TRAV29/DV5 and TRDJ1; D not certain. The CDR3 totals 16 residues. Germline-derived CDR1 and CDR2 are NSMFDY and ISSIKDK. Trimming shortened V by 0 bases and J by 2 bases, and 17 bases separated the two germline ends.

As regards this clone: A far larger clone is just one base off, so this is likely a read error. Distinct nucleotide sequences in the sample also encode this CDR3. The CDR3 region has the DNA TGTGCTCTTGGGGAATACGGGGGATACTCGGATAAACTCATCTTC. Translated, it gives CALGEYGGYSDKLIF. The rearrangement links TRDV1 to TRDJ1, with 9 bases lining up with TRDD3. This CDR3 spans 15 amino acids. CDR1 and CDR2 (germline): TSWWSYY, QGS.

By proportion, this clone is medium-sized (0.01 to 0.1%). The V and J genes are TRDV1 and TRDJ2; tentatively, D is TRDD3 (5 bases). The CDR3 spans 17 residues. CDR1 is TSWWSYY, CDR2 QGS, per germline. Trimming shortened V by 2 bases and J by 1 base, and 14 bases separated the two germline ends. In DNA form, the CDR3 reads TGTGCTCTTGGGGAAAAGGGGGTTGCCCTTTTGACAGCACAACTCTTCTTT. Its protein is CALGEKGVALLTAQLFF.

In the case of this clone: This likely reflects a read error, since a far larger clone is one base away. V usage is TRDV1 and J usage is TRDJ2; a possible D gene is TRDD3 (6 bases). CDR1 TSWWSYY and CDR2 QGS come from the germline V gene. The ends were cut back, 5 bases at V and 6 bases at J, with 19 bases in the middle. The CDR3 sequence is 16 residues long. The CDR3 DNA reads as TGTGCTCTTGGGATCGGGGGGGACGGGGCGGCAGCACAACTCTTCTTT. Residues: CALGIGGDGAAAQLFF.

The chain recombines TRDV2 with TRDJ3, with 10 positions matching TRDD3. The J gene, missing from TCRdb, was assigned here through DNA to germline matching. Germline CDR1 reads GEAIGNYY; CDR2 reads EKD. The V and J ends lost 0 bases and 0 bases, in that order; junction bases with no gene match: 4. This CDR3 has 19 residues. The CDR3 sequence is CACDTVGDTPSWDTRQMFF. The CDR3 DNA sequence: TGTGCCTGTGACACCGTGGGGGATACTCCCTCCTGGGACACCCGACAGATGTTTTTC.

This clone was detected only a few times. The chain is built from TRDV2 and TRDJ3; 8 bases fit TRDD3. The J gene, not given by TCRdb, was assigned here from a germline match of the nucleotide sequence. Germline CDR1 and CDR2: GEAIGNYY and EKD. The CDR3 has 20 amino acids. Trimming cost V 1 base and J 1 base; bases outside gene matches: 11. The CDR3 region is CACDTLGDPSKSWDTRQMFF. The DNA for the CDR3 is TGTGCCTGTGACACGCTGGGGGACCCCTCTAAATCCTGGGACACCCGACAGATGTTTTTC.

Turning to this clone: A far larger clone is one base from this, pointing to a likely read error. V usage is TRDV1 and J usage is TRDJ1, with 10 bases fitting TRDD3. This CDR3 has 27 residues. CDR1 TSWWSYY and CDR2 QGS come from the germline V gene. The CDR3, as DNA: TGTGCTCTTGTGGAAGCATGGGGGGCTTCGGCCCCTAAATTCCTCCGTGGGGGATACTTGCGGGTCGATAAACTCATCTTT. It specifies CALVEAWGASAPKFLRGGYLRVDKLIF.

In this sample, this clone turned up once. CDR3 in amino acids: CACDSLGDTVPDKLIF. Written as DNA, the CDR3 is TGTGCCTGTGACTCTTTGGGGGATACAGTCCCCGATAAACTCATCTTT. The genes are TRDV2 and TRDJ1; 10 nucleotides match TRDD3. Since TCRdb gives no J gene, matching the DNA to germline was used here to assign it. The CDR3 loop spans 16 amino acids. From germline, CDR1 is GEAIGNYY and CDR2 EKD. V was clipped by 3 bases and J by 3 bases; unmatched bases: 9.

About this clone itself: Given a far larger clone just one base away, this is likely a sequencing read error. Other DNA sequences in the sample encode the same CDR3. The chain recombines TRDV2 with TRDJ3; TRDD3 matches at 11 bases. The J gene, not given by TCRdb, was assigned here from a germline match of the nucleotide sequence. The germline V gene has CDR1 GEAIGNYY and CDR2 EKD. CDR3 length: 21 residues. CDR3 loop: CACDTGWGIRDPSWDTRQMFF. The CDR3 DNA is TGTGCATGTGACACCGGGTGGGGGATACGCGACCCCTCCTGGGACACCCGACAGATGTTTTTC.

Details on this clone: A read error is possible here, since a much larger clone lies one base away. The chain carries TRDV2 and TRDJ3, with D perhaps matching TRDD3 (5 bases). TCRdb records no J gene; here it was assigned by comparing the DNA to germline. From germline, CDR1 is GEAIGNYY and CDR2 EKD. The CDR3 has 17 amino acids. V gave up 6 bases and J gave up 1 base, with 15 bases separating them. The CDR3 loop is CACNGTGGSWDTRQMFF. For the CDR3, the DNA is TGTGCCTGTAACGGGACTGGAGGGTCCTGGGACACCCGACAGATGTTTTTC.

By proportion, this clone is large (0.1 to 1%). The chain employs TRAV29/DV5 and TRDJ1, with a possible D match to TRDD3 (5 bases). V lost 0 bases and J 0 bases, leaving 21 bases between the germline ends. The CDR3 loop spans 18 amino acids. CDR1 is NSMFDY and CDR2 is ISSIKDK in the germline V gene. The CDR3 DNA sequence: TGTGCAGCAAGCGAGGGGAGAGCGGCAACCGCGTACACCGATAAACTCATCTTT. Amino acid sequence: CAASEGRAATAYTDKLIF.